These T cell receptor beta chains were read from a single sample in a study of T cells in Graves' hyperthyroidism and ophthalmopathy. TCRdb analysed the multiplex PCR reads with MiXCR anew, one entry per CDR3 protein. The table lists 150,000 or so distinct CDR3 sequences, 22% of them singletons. The sequenced material came from blood. These receptors originate from a woman aged 50 to 60 with Graves' hyperthyroidism that later progressed to Graves' ophthalmopathy. Both conserved end residues are part of each CDR3. The order of the fields is J gene, clone size, V gene, D gene, CDR3 protein, CDR3 DNA. D genes are given only for firm matches. Some rows have no size entry. The others give once, few or many, or a class for an expanded clone.

TRBJ2-1 NA TRBV3-1 TRBD1 CASSPRQGETEQFF TGTGCCAGCAGCCCGCGACAGGGGGAGACTGAGCAGTTCTTC
TRBJ2-1 many TRBV20-1 TRBD2 CSATKLAGGYNEQFF TGCAGTGCTACGAAACTAGCGGGAGGGTACAATGAGCAGTTCTTC
TRBJ2-5 many TRBV28 NA CASSRTVRTQYF TGTGCCAGCAGCCGCACGGTGCGGACCCAGTACTTC
TRBJ1-2 many TRBV7-8 NA CASSPDQYGYTF TGTGCCAGCAGCCCCGATCAATATGGCTACACCTTC
TRBJ2-1 few TRBV19 NA CASSERQELYNEQFF TGTGCCAGTAGTGAGAGACAGGAACTCTACAATGAGCAGTTCTTC
TRBJ2-3 many TRBV4-1 TRBD2 CASSQRERDGSDTQYF TGCGCCAGCAGCCAACGGGAGCGGGACGGCTCAGATACGCAGTATTTT
TRBJ1-5 many TRBV28 TRBD1 CASSWGTGAGNQPQHF TGTGCCAGCAGTTGGGGGACAGGGGCAGGGAATCAGCCCCAGCATTTT
TRBJ1-6 NA TRBV28 TRBD1 CASSSPRQGGNSPLHF TGTGCCAGCAGTTCCCCTAGACAGGGGGGGAATTCACCCCTCCACTTT
TRBJ1-6 NA TRBV12-3/TRBV12-4 NA CASSRTVNSPLHF TGTGCCAGCAGTCGGACGGTGAATTCACCCCTCCACTTT
TRBJ1-1 few TRBV5-5 NA CASSIQPMNTEAFF TGTGCCAGCAGCATACAGCCCATGAACACTGAAGCTTTCTTT
TRBJ1-2 few TRBV24-1 NA CATSEAGVGYTF TGTGCCACCAGTGAAGCAGGGGTGGGCTACACCTTC
TRBJ2-3 many TRBV30 NA CAWSGGKNTQYF TGTGCCTGGAGCGGAGGGAAGAATACGCAGTATTTT
TRBJ1-1 few TRBV11-2 NA CASSLAQGGTEAFF TGTGCCAGCAGCTTAGCGCAGGGAGGGACTGAAGCTTTCTTT
TRBJ2-5 NA TRBV14 NA CASSRSLLETQYF TGTGCCAGCAGCCGTAGCTTACTGGAGACCCAGTACTTC
TRBJ2-7 many TRBV6-1 NA CASSETTGHLYEQYF TGTGCCAGCAGTGAAACAACGGGACACCTATACGAGCAGTACTTC
TRBJ2-5 few TRBV6-6 NA CASSYSSFGETQYF TGTGCCAGCAGTTACTCAAGCTTTGGAGAGACCCAGTACTTC
TRBJ2-3 many TRBV18 TRBD2 CASSPSGTSGVTDTQYF TGTGCCAGCTCGCCCTCCGGGACTAGCGGGGTCACAGATACGCAGTATTTT
TRBJ1-2 many TRBV20-1 TRBD1 CSARRGTGTDGYTF TGCAGTGCCCGAAGGGGGACAGGGACTGATGGCTACACCTTC
TRBJ2-3 few TRBV7-3 TRBD1 CASSRQGGARSTDTQYF TGTGCCAGCAGCCGACAGGGGGGGGCTAGAAGCACAGATACGCAGTATTTT
TRBJ2-4 NA TRBV2 NA CASSRSGLLAKNIQYF TGTGCCAGCAGCCGTAGCGGACTACTAGCCAAAAACATTCAGTACTTC
TRBJ1-1 many TRBV5-1 NA CASSLTGKKAFF TGCGCCAGCAGCCTGACGGGAAAGAAAGCTTTCTTT
TRBJ2-7 many TRBV20-1 TRBD2 CSARPGLAGVRREQYF TGCAGTGCTAGGCCGGGACTAGCGGGAGTTCGGCGCGAGCAGTACTTC
TRBJ1-5 many TRBV20-1 NA CSARGPAPLNQPQHF TGCAGTGCTAGAGGTCCGGCCCCTCTCAATCAGCCCCAGCATTTT
TRBJ2-7 many TRBV3-1 TRBD2 CASSQGLAGTYEQYF TGTGCCAGCAGCCAAGGACTAGCGGGAACTTACGAGCAGTACTTC
TRBJ2-1 NA TRBV28 TRBD2 CASTEGLARPYNEQFF TGTGCCAGCACCGAGGGACTAGCGAGACCATACAATGAGCAGTTCTTC
TRBJ2-1 many TRBV11-2 NA CASSLGRRVEQFF TGTGCCAGCAGCTTAGGGCGGAGGGTTGAGCAGTTCTTC
TRBJ2-3 few TRBV12-3/TRBV12-4 TRBD2 CASSLSGSTDTQYF TGTGCCAGCAGTTTAAGCGGGAGTACAGATACGCAGTATTTT
TRBJ2-1 NA TRBV6-9 TRBD1 CASSYGPRDSLGNEQFF TGTGCCAGCAGTTACGGACCTCGGGACAGTTTGGGCAATGAGCAGTTCTTC
TRBJ2-1 many TRBV7-3 TRBD2 CASSNSGRIFNEQFF TGTGCCAGCAGCAATAGCGGGAGGATTTTCAATGAGCAGTTCTTC
TRBJ1-6 many TRBV6-1 NA CASSQTGLRSPLHF TGTGCCAGCAGCCAGACAGGACTACGGTCACCCCTCCACTTT
TRBJ2-5 many TRBV20-1 TRBD1 CRPKPDRGNQETQYF TGCAGACCTAAACCGGACAGGGGGAATCAAGAGACCCAGTACTTC
TRBJ2-7 many TRBV20-1 TRBD2 CSASPGGSYEQYF TGCAGTGCTAGCCCGGGAGGCTCCTACGAGCAGTACTTC
TRBJ2-2 few TRBV2 NA CASSAVRSNTGELFF TGTGCCAGCAGCGCGGTTCGGTCGAACACCGGGGAGCTGTTTTTT